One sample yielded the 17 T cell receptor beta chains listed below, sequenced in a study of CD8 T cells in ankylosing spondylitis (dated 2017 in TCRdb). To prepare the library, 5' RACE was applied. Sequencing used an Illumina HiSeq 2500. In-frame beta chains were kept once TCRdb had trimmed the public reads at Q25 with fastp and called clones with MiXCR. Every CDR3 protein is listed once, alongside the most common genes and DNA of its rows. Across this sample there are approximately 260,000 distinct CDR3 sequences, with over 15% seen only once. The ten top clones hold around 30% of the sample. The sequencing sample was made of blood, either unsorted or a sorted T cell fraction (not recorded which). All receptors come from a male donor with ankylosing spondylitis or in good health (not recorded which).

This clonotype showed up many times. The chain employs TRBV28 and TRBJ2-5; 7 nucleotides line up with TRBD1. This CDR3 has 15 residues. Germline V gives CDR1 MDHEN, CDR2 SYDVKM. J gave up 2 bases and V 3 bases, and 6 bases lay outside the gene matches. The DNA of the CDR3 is TGTGCCAGCAGTTTTAGGGGACAGCTGCAAGAGACCCAGTACTTC. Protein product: CASSFRGQLQETQYF.

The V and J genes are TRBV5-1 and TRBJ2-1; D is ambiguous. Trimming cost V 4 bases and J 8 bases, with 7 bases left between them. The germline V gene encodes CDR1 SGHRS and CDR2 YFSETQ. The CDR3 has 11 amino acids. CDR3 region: CASSPRYEQFF. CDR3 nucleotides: TGCGCCAGCAGCCCCAGGTATGAGCAGTTCTTC.

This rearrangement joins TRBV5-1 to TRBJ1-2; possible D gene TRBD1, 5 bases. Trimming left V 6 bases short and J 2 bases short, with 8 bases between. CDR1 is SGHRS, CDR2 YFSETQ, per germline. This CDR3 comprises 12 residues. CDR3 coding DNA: TGCGCCAGCAAAGGGGAAAACTATGGCTACACCTTC. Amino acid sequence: CASKGENYGYTF.

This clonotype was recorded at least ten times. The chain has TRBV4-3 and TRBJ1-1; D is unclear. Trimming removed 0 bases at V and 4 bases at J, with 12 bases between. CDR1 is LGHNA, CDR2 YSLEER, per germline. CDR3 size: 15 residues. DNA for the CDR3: TGCGCCAGCAGCCAAGATTTACCCTGGAGCACTGAAGCTTTCTTT. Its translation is CASSQDLPWSTEAFF.

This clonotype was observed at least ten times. DNA of the CDR3: TGCAGCGTTGAGACAGAGGACTCCTACGAGCAGTACTTC. Translation: CSVETEDSYEQYF. The rearrangement uses TRBV29-1 and TRBJ2-7; tentatively, D is TRBD1 (5 bases). Germline CDR1 SQVTM, CDR2 ANQGSEA. Trimming stripped 3 bases from V and 0 bases from J, with 9 bases between. The CDR3 covers 13 residues.

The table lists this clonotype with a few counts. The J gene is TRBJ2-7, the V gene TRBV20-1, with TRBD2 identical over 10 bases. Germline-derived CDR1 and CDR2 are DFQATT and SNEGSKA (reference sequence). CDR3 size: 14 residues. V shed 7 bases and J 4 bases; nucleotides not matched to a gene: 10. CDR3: CSGKDGLAEYEQYF. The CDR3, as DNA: TGCAGTGGTAAAGATGGACTAGCGGAATACGAGCAGTACTTC.

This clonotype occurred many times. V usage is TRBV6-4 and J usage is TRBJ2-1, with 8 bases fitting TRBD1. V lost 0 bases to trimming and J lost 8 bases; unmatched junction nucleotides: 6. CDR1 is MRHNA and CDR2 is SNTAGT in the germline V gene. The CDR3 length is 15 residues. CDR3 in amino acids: CASSDSDRGSDEQFF. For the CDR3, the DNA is TGTGCCAGCAGTGACTCCGACAGGGGTAGCGATGAGCAGTTCTTC.

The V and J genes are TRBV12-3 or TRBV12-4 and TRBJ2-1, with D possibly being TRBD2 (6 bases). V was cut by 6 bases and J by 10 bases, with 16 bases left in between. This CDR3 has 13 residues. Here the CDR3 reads CASSLASRGEQFF. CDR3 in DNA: TGTGCCAGCAGCTTGGCCTCCCGGGGGGAGCAGTTCTTC.

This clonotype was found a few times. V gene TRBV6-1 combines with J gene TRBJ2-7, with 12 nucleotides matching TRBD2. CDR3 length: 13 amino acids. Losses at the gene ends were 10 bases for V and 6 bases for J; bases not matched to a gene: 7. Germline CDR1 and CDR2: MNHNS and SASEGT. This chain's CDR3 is CATRLAGVGEQYF. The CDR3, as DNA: TGTGCCACTCGACTAGCGGGAGTAGGCGAGCAGTACTTC.

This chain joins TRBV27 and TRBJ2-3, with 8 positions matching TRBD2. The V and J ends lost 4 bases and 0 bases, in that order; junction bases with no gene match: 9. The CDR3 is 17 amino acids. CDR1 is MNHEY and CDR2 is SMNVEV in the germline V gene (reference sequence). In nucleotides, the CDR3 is TGTGCCAGCAGTTCAACCACTAGCGGTACTAGCACAGATACGCAGTATTTT. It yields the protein CASSSTTSGTSTDTQYF.

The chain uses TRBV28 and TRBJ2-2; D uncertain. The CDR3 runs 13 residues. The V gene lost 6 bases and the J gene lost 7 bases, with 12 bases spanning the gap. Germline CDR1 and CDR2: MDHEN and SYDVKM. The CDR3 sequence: CASSPISDGELFF. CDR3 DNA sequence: TGTGCCAGCAGCCCAATTTCCGACGGGGAGCTGTTTTTT.

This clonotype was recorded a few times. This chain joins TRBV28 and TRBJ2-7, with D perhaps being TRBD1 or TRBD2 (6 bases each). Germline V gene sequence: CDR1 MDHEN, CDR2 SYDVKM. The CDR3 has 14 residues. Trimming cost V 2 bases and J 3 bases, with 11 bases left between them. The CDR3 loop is CASSLRGPSYEQYF. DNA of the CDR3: TGTGCCAGCAGTTTACGGGGGCCCAGCTACGAGCAGTACTTC.

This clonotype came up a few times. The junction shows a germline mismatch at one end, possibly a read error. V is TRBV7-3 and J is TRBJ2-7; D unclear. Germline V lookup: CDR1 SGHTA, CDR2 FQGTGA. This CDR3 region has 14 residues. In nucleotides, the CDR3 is TGTGCCACCAGCCTCTTCCCCGGAAACTACGAGCAGTACTTC. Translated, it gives CATSLFPGNYEQYF.

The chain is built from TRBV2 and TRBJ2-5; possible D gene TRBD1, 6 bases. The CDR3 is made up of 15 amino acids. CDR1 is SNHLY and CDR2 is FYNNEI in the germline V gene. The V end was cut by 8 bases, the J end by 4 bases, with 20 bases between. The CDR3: CASLTVPGDLETQYF. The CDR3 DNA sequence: TGTGCCAGCCTCACGGTGCCAGGGGATCTAGAGACCCAGTACTTC.

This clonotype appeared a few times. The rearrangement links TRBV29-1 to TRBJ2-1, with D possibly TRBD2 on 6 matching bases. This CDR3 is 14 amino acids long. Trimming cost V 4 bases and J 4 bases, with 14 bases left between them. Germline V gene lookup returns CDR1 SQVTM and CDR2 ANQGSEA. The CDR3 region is CSVAGRDSYNEQFF. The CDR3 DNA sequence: TGCAGCGTTGCGGGACGGGACTCATACAATGAGCAGTTCTTC.

The CDR3 sequence: CSARDPLAGAAYNEQFF. The CDR3 DNA sequence: TGCAGTGCTAGAGATCCTCTAGCGGGAGCAGCCTACAATGAGCAGTTCTTC. V and J are TRBV20-1 and TRBJ2-1; 10 positions agree with TRBD2. Losses at the gene ends were 0 bases for V and 2 bases for J; bases not matched to a gene: 7. The CDR3 length is 17 residues. Germline V CDR1 and CDR2: DFQATT, SNEGSKA (reference sequence).

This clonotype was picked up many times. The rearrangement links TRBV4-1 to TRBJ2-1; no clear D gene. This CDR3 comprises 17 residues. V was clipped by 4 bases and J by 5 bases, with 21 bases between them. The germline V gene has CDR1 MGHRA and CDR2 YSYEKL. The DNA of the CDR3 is TGCGCCAGCAGCCCCCACGCGACTGAATACGACGACAATGAGCAGTTCTTC. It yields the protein CASSPHATEYDDNEQFF.